This note documents a single TCR beta chain sequence. The sample is drawn from a study of CD8+CD57+ T cells in acquired aplastic anemia. Genomic DNA constituted the template upon which TCR beta VDJ and CDR3 profiling was performed. TCRdb analysed the reads with MiXCR anew, one entry per CDR3 protein. This sample carries some 120,000 distinct CDR3 sequences, nearly 40% of them seen once, and the ten largest clones take 2% to 3%. The CDR3 has 13 amino acids. Trimming removed 3 bases at V and 6 bases at J, with 11 bases between. Per the germline V gene, CDR1 is DFQATT and CDR2 is SNEGSKA (reference sequence). By flow cytometry, patients selected for sequencing had shown an expansion of CD8+CD57+ cells.

Sequencing input: sorted CD4+, CD8+, or CD8+CD57+ T cells (not recorded which) from PBMCs. The source is a human donor with aplastic anemia. The V and J genes are TRBV20-1 and TRBJ2-2, with D maybe TRBD2 (6 bases). CDR3 residues: CSASVREAGELFF. The CDR3 bases are TGCAGTGCTAGCGTCAGGGAGGCCGGGGAGCTGTTTTTT.